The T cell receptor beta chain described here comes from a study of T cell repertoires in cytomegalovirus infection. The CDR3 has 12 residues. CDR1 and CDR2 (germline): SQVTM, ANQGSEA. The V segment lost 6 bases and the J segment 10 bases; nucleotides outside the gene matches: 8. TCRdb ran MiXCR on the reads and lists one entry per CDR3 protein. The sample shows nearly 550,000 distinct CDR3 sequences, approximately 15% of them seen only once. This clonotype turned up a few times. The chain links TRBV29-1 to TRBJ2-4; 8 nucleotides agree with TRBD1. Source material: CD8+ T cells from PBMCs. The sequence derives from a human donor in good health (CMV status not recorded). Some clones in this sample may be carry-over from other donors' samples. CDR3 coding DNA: TGCAGCGTCCCTGGACAGGGAGGAATTCAGTACTTC. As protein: CSVPGQGGIQYF. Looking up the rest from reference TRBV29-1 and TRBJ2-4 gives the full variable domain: SAVISQKPSRDICQRGTSLTIQCQVDSQVTMMFWYRQQPGQSLTLIATANQGSEATYESGFVIDKFPISRPNLTFSTLTVSNMSPEDSSIYLCSVPGQGGIQYFGAGTRLSVL.